The 15 T cell receptor beta chains presented below share a single source sample, sequenced in a study of T cell responses to AZD1222 COVID-19 vaccine. Profiled with immunoSEQ multiplex PCR; TCRdb holds only in-frame clones, not every one. The sample consists of some 150,000 clones, approximately 85% of them appearing once. Sequencing was performed on peripheral blood, taken 28 days after the second dose of the MenACWY control vaccine. These receptors were obtained from an adult who received the MenACWY meningococcal vaccine as a control.

The chain employs TRBV28 and TRBJ2-7, with TRBD2 identical over 13 bases. The germline CDR1 and CDR2 sequences are MDHEN and SYDVKM. J was trimmed by 3 bases and V by 5 bases; bases with no gene match: 4. The CDR3 covers 15 residues. CDR3 amino acids: CASSGGTSGNYEQYV. CDR3 bases: TGTGCCAGCAGTGGGGGGACTAGCGGGAACTACGAGCAGTACGTC.

V and J are TRBV11-2 and TRBJ1-1; 9 bases fit TRBD1. The CDR3 is 14 amino acids. The V gene end was trimmed by 4 bases and the J gene end by 5 bases; junction bases not matched to a gene: 5. Germline V lookup: CDR1 SGHAT, CDR2 FQNNGV. This CDR3 is CASSYQGQGTEAFF. The CDR3 DNA sequence: TGTGCCAGCAGCTACCAAGGACAGGGGACTGAAGCTTTCTTT. Looking up the rest from reference TRBV11-2 and TRBJ1-1 gives the full variable domain: EAGVAQSPRYKIIEKRQSVAFWCNPISGHATLYWYQQILGQGPKLLIQFQNNGVVDDSQLPKDRFSAERLKGVDSTLKIQPAKLEDSAVYLCASSYQGQGTEAFFGQGTRLTVV.

The rearrangement links TRBV7-9 to TRBJ1-1; D gene ambiguous. The CDR3 sequence is 13 residues long. V lost 6 bases and J 1 base, leaving 9 bases between the germline ends. CDR1 is SEHNR, CDR2 FQNEAQ, per germline (reference sequence). CDR3 DNA: TGTGCCAGCAGTTTCGACCAGAACACTGAAGCTTTCTTT. The encoded protein is CASSFDQNTEAFF. Using reference TRBV7-9 and TRBJ1-1 for the parts outside the CDR3, the full variable domain is DTGVSQNPRHKITKRGQNVTFRCDPISEHNRLYWYRQTLGQGPEFLTYFQNEAQLEKSRLLSDRFSAERPKGSFSTLEIQRTEQGDSAMYLCASSFDQNTEAFFGQGTRLTVV.

The V and J genes are TRBV25-1 and TRBJ1-6; 8 nucleotides line up with TRBD1. Trimming cost V 8 bases and J 6 bases; bases outside gene matches: 3. Germline V gene data show CDR1 as MGHDK and CDR2 as SYGVNS. The CDR3 runs to 13 residues. CDR3 sequence reads: CASGDRGNSPLHF. The CDR3 nucleotides are TGTGCCAGCGGCGACAGGGGTAATTCACCCCTCCACTTT.

CDR3 residues: CASSFQGRGTGELFF. In DNA form, the CDR3 reads TGTGCCAGCAGCTTCCAGGGACGCGGCACCGGGGAGCTGTTTTTT. The J gene is TRBJ2-2, the V gene TRBV11-2; D possibly uses TRBD1 or TRBD2 (5 bases each). CDR3 size: 15 residues. Germline assignment: CDR1 SGHAT and CDR2 FQNNGV. Trimming pared 3 bases from V and 4 bases from J, leaving 12 bases between.

In its sample, this clone was seen a few times. V usage is TRBV7-3 and J usage is TRBJ2-1; 9 bases line up with TRBD2. V trimming: 10 bases; J trimming: 4 bases; junction bases outside the gene matches: 8. Germline V lookup: CDR1 SGHTA, CDR2 FQGTGA. The CDR3 has 14 amino acids. The chain's CDR3 is CAIESGRRYNEQFF. For the CDR3, the DNA is TGTGCCATCGAAAGCGGGAGGAGGTACAATGAGCAGTTCTTC.

Here the CDR3 reads CSVEVLGRMNTEAFF. For the CDR3, the DNA is TGCAGCGTTGAAGTTTTGGGCAGGATGAACACTGAAGCTTTCTTT. V and J are TRBV29-1 and TRBJ1-1; D gene uncertain. This CDR3 is 15 amino acids long. Trimming stripped 1 base from V and 0 bases from J, with 12 bases between. The germline gives CDR1 SQVTM, CDR2 ANQGSEA.

This chain uses TRBV29-1 with TRBJ2-1, with D uncertain. The CDR3 length is 11 residues. CDR1 SQVTM and CDR2 ANQGSEA come from the germline V gene. This CDR3 is CGQSSYNEQFF. CDR3 sequence (DNA): TGCGGGCAGAGCTCCTACAATGAGCAGTTCTTC.

The gene calls are TRBV7-2 and TRBJ1-5, with 10 bases aligning to TRBD1. V was clipped by 5 bases and J by 5 bases; unmatched bases: 6. Germline CDR1 and CDR2: SGHTA and FQGNSA. This CDR3 has 15 residues. The chain's CDR3 is CASSALGTGDQPQHF. The CDR3 DNA follows: TGTGCCAGCAGCGCGCTAGGGACAGGGGATCAGCCCCAGCATTTT.

This clone has a single count. This chain links TRBV6-2 or TRBV6-3 with TRBJ2-2; D remains ambiguous. There are 14 residues in the CDR3. Germline CDR1 MNHEY, CDR2 SVGEGT. The V end lost 6 bases, the J end lost 4 bases, and 12 bases lay between the germline ends. CDR3 in DNA: TGTGCCAGCAGCTTCCCCGGTATCACCGGGGAGCTGTTTTTT. This encodes CASSFPGITGELFF.

This clone was counted only a few times. The chain combines TRBV6-5 with TRBJ2-1; a weak D match, TRBD2 (5 bases). CDR1 MNHEY and CDR2 SVGAGI come from the germline V gene. V lost 0 bases and J lost 6, with 12 bases in between. CDR3 size: 15 residues. The CDR3 bases are TGTGCCAGCAGTTACTCAACTACTAGATCCAATGAGCAGTTCTTC. Translation: CASSYSTTRSNEQFF.

The chain joins TRBV4-3 to TRBJ2-7; D unclear. CDR1 LGHNA and CDR2 YSLEER come from the germline V gene. V was clipped by 0 bases and J by 1 base, with 10 bases between them. This CDR3 has 15 amino acids. The CDR3 DNA is TGCGCCAGCAGCCAAGAGTCAGGAGATTCCTACGAGCAGTACTTC. Translation gives CASSQESGDSYEQYF.

The chain links TRBV14 to TRBJ2-1, with a possible D match to TRBD2 (6 bases). The V and J ends lost 0 bases and 10 bases respectively, with 13 bases between them. CDR1 is SGHDN, CDR2 FVKESK, per germline. There are 14 residues in the CDR3. CDR3 nucleotides: TGTGCCAGCAGCCAAGATCTAGGACTACCCGAGCAGTTCTTC. It yields the protein CASSQDLGLPEQFF. Full variable domain (outside the CDR3, taken from reference TRBV14 and TRBJ2-1): EAGVTQFPSHSVIEKGQTVTLRCDPISGHDNLYWYRRVMGKEIKFLLHFVKESKQDESGMPNNRFLAERTGGTYSTLKVQPAELEDSGVYFCASSQDLGLPEQFFGPGTRLTVL.

The J gene is TRBJ1-4, the V gene TRBV7-9; D is uncertain. Germline CDR1 is SEHNR and CDR2 is FQNEAQ (reference sequence). The CDR3 sequence is 13 residues long. V dropped 4 bases and J dropped 4 bases, with 7 bases sitting between them. The CDR3: CASSSNVNEKLFF. CDR3 DNA: TGTGCCAGCAGCTCGAACGTTAATGAAAAACTGTTTTTT.

This chain uses TRBV18 with TRBJ1-2; D remains ambiguous. V was shortened by 0 bases and J by 4 bases, with 6 bases between the two germline ends. This CDR3 is built from 13 residues. Germline CDR1 and CDR2: KGHSH and LQKENI. Here the CDR3 DNA reads TGTGCCAGCTCACCACCGGTTACCTATGGCTACACCTTC. Translation: CASSPPVTYGYTF.